This TCR beta chain stems from a study of blood T cell repertoires in COVID-19. About the research overall: The cDNA or gDNA used as material had been derived from T cells, B-cell-depleted T cells, or PBMCs.

In this sample, this clone turned up once. Authors' processing steps: The assay estimated nucleated cells by amplifying reference gene primers. The assay was immunoSEQ multiplex PCR, and TCRdb's table has in-frame clones only and misses some. For V, J and clone size, that table is used; D and trimming come from the DNA. Of about 330,000 clones in the sample, 70% to 90% were seen once. Participant ages covered roughly 18 to 89 years across 24 US areas. The recovered donors of Cohort 3 showed two negative PCRs, clearance, or symptom resolution. Sequenced: PBMCs or T cells enriched from blood (not recorded which). The sequence came from a woman aged 25 to 39 who had recovered from COVID-19.

The CDR3 loop is CASSSRGIGAYGYTF. CDR3 DNA: TGTGCCAGCAGCTCAAGGGGGATAGGGGCTTATGGCTACACCTTC. This sequence joins TRBV5-6 and TRBJ1-2, with D possibly being TRBD1 (6 bases). The CDR3 extends over 15 amino acids. Trimming left V 3 bases short and J 5 bases short, with 17 bases between. Germline V CDR1 and CDR2: SGHDT, YYEEEE.